A single sample gave rise to the 20 T cell receptor beta chains below, sequenced in a study of T cells after yellow fever vaccination. TCRdb ran MiXCR on the 5' RACE reads and lists one entry per CDR3 protein. Of some 150,000 distinct CDR3 sequences in the sample, 9.3% are singletons; the top ten hold roughly 36%. Material: CD8+ T cells sorted from PBMCs, obtained 45 days after the yellow fever booster vaccination. The source of these receptors is a young man who received the YFV17D yellow fever vaccine.

This clonotype showed up just a few times. This sequence joins TRBV12-3 or TRBV12-4 and TRBJ2-1, with TRBD1 as a possible D gene (5 bases). This CDR3 region has 14 residues. With 0 bases removed from V and 8 bases from J, the gap between germline ends came to 11 bases. Here the CDR3 DNA reads TGTGCCAGCAGTTTAGCGTTCGACAGTTATGAGCAGTTCTTC. This codes for CASSLAFDSYEQFF.

The DNA for the CDR3 is TGTGCCAGCAGCCACTACGGGGAGACTAGCACAGATACGCAGTATTTT. It yields the protein CASSHYGETSTDTQYF. The chain joins TRBV7-2 to TRBJ2-3, with D maybe TRBD2 (5 bases). Germline V lookup: CDR1 SGHTA, CDR2 FQGNSA. This CDR3 spans 16 amino acids. Trimming cost V 5 bases and J 0 bases, with 15 bases left between them. The full variable domain, completed using reference TRBV7-2 and TRBJ2-3, is GAGVSQSPSNKVTEKGKDVELRCDPISGHTALYWYRQSLGQGLEFLIYFQGNSAPDKSGLPSDRFSAERTGGSVSTLTIQRTQQEDSAVYLCASSHYGETSTDTQYFGPGTRLTVL.

This clonotype was observed a handful of times. The rearrangement links TRBV6-2 or TRBV6-3 to TRBJ2-2; the match to TRBD2 covers 10 bases. After removal of 7 bases from V and 0 bases from J, the junction contained 2 bases not matched to a gene. Germline V lookup: CDR1 MNHEY, CDR2 SVGEGT. This CDR3 region has 15 residues. This CDR3 reads CASNGLAANTGELFF. The CDR3 coding sequence is TGTGCCAGCAATGGACTAGCGGCGAACACCGGGGAGCTGTTTTTT.

The gene calls are TRBV6-1 and TRBJ1-4; TRBD1 is a possible D gene (6 bases). Germline values: CDR1 MNHNS, CDR2 SASEGT. The CDR3 is 16 amino acids. Trimming took off 6 bases at V and 5 bases at J, with 19 bases between the two ends. For the CDR3, the DNA is TGTGCCAGCAGCGCCTACGGAGGACAGCTCAATGAAAAACTGTTTTTT. It is translated as CASSAYGGQLNEKLFF.

This clonotype was detected a few times. The chain employs TRBV27 and TRBJ2-6, with 10 nucleotides matching TRBD1. The germline V gene has CDR1 MNHEY and CDR2 SMNVEV (reference sequence). The CDR3 has 15 amino acids. With 10 bases clipped from V and 2 bases from J, the junction kept 5 bases outside the gene matches. The CDR3 spells CATGQGFTGANVLTF. CDR3 nucleotides: TGTGCCACGGGACAGGGGTTCACTGGGGCCAACGTCCTGACTTTC.

The chain employs TRBV21-1 and TRBJ1-1; TRBD1, the table's D call, was not compared with the DNA. TRBV21-1 is a pseudogene locus. The CDR3 is 17 residues long. DNA for the CDR3: TGTGCCAGCAGCAAAGCGTGGGGCAGGGGGAGGGACACTGAAGCTTTCTTT. Translated, it gives CASSKAWGRGRDTEAFF.

This clonotype was found a few times. J is TRBJ2-7 and V is TRBV28; 13 nucleotides match TRBD2. This CDR3 spans 15 amino acids. CDR1 MDHEN and CDR2 SYDVKM come from the germline V gene. Losses at the gene ends were 5 bases for V and 3 bases for J; bases not matched to a gene: 4. CDR3 DNA: TGTGCCAGCAGTCACGGACTAGCGGGGGTCTACGAGCAGTACGTC. It codes for CASSHGLAGVYEQYV.

This clonotype was detected only a few times. The chain employs TRBV6-5 and TRBJ2-7; D not resolved. Germline V gives CDR1 MNHEY, CDR2 SVGAGI. The CDR3 is 15 residues long. The CDR3 loop is CVTRATPYSLYEQYF. CDR3 bases: TGTGTGACCCGGGCTACCCCCTACTCGCTCTACGAGCAGTACTTC.

The rearrangement links TRBV6-5 to TRBJ2-5, with 7 bases fitting TRBD1. The CDR3 runs 15 residues. The ends lost 6 bases at V and 2 bases at J; junction bases unmatched: 9. The germline gives CDR1 MNHEY, CDR2 SVGAGI. The DNA of the CDR3 is TGTGCCAGCAGCCACGGGACAGCGAGACAAGAGACCCAGTACTTC. Amino acid sequence: CASSHGTARQETQYF.

This clonotype was seen ten or more times. The CDR3 DNA follows: TGCGCCAGCAGCCAAGTACGGGGGGAGCAGCAGTACGTC. It is translated as CASSQVRGEQQYV. The V gene is TRBV4-1, the J gene TRBJ2-7; 7 positions match TRBD2. Germline values: CDR1 MGHRA, CDR2 YSYEKL. The ends lost 1 base at V and 8 bases at J; junction bases unmatched: 5. The CDR3 is 13 amino acids.

This clonotype has at least ten counts. The V gene is TRBV5-1, the J gene TRBJ2-5, with D unclear. The CDR3 contains 15 residues. Germline V gene data show CDR1 as SGHRS and CDR2 as YFSETQ. The V gene lost 3 bases and the J gene lost 0 bases, with 12 bases spanning the gap. The CDR3, as DNA: TGCGCCAGCAGCTCACGACCTGCGTACCAAGAGACCCAGTACTTC. Amino acid sequence: CASSSRPAYQETQYF. Variable domain in full (rest from reference TRBV5-1 and TRBJ2-5): KAGVTQTPRYLIKTRGQQVTLSCSPISGHRSVSWYQQTPGQGLQFLFEYFSETQRNKGNFPGRFSGRQFSNSRSEMNVSTLELGDSALYLCASSSRPAYQETQYFGPGTRLLVL.

The sample holds a few counts of this clonotype. The chain carries TRBV27 and TRBJ2-7; TRBD1 matches at 9 bases. This CDR3 is built from 15 residues. The germline V gene has CDR1 MNHEY and CDR2 SMNVEV (reference sequence). J gave up 2 bases and V 6 bases, and 8 bases lay outside the gene matches. The CDR3 DNA is TGTGCCAGCAGCGCACCGGGACAGGGAGCCTACGAGCAGTACTTC. Translating gives CASSAPGQGAYEQYF.

The chain uses TRBV29-1 and TRBJ2-3, with a possible D match to TRBD1 (6 bases). Germline CDR1 SQVTM, CDR2 ANQGSEA. This CDR3 is built from 13 residues. V lost 7 bases to trimming and J lost 5 bases, with 16 bases between them. CDR3 region: CSAVTGWEDTQYF. The CDR3 bases are TGCAGCGCCGTAACAGGGTGGGAAGATACGCAGTATTTT.

This clonotype was counted between two and nine times. The chain uses TRBV5-1 and TRBJ2-3; 9 nucleotides match TRBD2. Germline CDR1 is SGHRS and CDR2 is YFSETQ. With V trimmed by 4 bases and J by 2 bases, 8 bases remained unmatched. This CDR3 has 16 residues. In DNA, the CDR3 is TGCGCCAGCAGCCAAAAGACTAGCGGACTCACAGATACGCAGTATTTT. Its protein is CASSQKTSGLTDTQYF.

This clonotype was counted between two and nine times. The CDR3, as DNA: TGCAGCGTTGGAGGACAGGGGGACGGCTACACCTTC. This codes for CSVGGQGDGYTF. V usage is TRBV29-1 and J usage is TRBJ1-2, with TRBD1 identical over 10 bases. Germline V gene lookup returns CDR1 SQVTM and CDR2 ANQGSEA. V was clipped by 4 bases and J by 8 bases; unmatched bases: 4. The CDR3 has 12 amino acids.

This clonotype was found many times. V and J are TRBV5-1 and TRBJ2-3, with 8 positions matching TRBD1. The CDR3 length is 17 residues. J lost 4 bases, V lost 3 bases, and 13 bases had no gene match. Germline CDR1 and CDR2: SGHRS and YFSETQ. The CDR3 is CASSYLFPRGHADTQYF. CDR3 nucleotides: TGCGCCAGCAGCTACCTTTTCCCCAGGGGGCACGCAGATACGCAGTATTTT.

The table lists this clonotype with a few counts. The V call is TRBV29-1, the J call TRBJ1-5; no firm D call. V lost 5 bases to trimming and J lost 0 bases, with 11 bases between them. The V gene's germline CDR1 is SQVTM and CDR2 ANQGSEA. The CDR3 sequence is 14 residues long. The CDR3 loop reads CSVRLDNSNQPQHF. The CDR3 nucleotides read TGCAGCGTTCGTCTGGATAATAGCAATCAGCCCCAGCATTTT.

This clonotype was counted only a few times. The chain recombines TRBV12-3 or TRBV12-4 with TRBJ2-5; 7 positions agree with TRBD2. V dropped 6 bases and J dropped 2; count of bases not matched to a gene: 3. The CDR3 has 13 amino acids. DNA for the CDR3: TGTGCCAGCAGACTCGGGAGGCAAGAGACCCAGTACTTC. Amino acids: CASRLGRQETQYF.

Many counts were recorded for this clonotype. The chain has TRBV29-1 and TRBJ1-1, with TRBD1 matching 7 bases. V trimming: 6 bases; J trimming: 7 bases; junction bases outside the gene matches: 5. CDR1 and CDR2 (germline): SQVTM, ANQGSEA. CDR3 length: 11 amino acids. The CDR3, as DNA: TGCAGCGTCCCCCAGGGGGTTGAAGCTTTCTTT. Protein: CSVPQGVEAFF. Supplemented by reference TRBV29-1 and TRBJ1-1, the full variable domain reads SAVISQKPSRDICQRGTSLTIQCQVDSQVTMMFWYRQQPGQSLTLIATANQGSEATYESGFVIDKFPISRPNLTFSTLTVSNMSPEDSSIYLCSVPQGVEAFFGQGTRLTVV.

This chain joins TRBV5-1 and TRBJ1-6; the match to TRBD1 covers 12 bases. Trimming cost V 5 bases and J 2 bases; bases outside gene matches: 5. The CDR3 has 17 amino acids. CDR1 is SGHRS and CDR2 is YFSETQ in the germline V gene. The DNA of the CDR3 is TGCGCCAGCAGAACCGGGACAGGGGGCCCCTATAATTCACCCCTCCACTTT. Translation gives CASRTGTGGPYNSPLHF.